These T cell receptor beta chains were read from a single sample in a study of blood T cell repertoires in COVID-19. Clones were read by immunoSEQ multiplex PCR, and TCRdb kept only the in-frame ones, dropping some. The data contain approximately 150,000 clones, approximately 90% of them seen just once; the ten biggest clones take up roughly 30%. The specimen was peripheral blood. The receptor source for this set is a human donor in a cohort sampled during active COVID-19. CDR3s include the opening cysteine and the closing phenylalanine or tryptophan. Fields, in order: D gene, clone size, J gene, V gene, CDR3 protein, CDR3 DNA. A D gene is named only where the DNA matches it firmly. Size is omitted from some rows. Given values are once, few, many or a class for expanded clones.

D gene: TRBD1; clone size: once; J gene: TRBJ2-3; V gene: TRBV19; CDR3 protein: CASSITGGTDTQYF; CDR3 DNA: TGTGCCAGTAGTATCACAGGGGGCACAGATACGCAGTATTTT
D gene: NA; clone size: NA; J gene: TRBJ1-6; V gene: TRBV6-5; CDR3 protein: CASSYVDGGTSPLHF; CDR3 DNA: TGTGCCAGCAGTTACGTGGACGGCGGGACTTCACCCCTCCACTTT
D gene: NA; clone size: NA; J gene: TRBJ1-1; V gene: TRBV7-2; CDR3 protein: CASSEGVVRPEAFF; CDR3 DNA: TGTGCCAGCAGCGAGGGGGTAGTTCGACCTGAAGCTTTCTTT
D gene: NA; clone size: NA; J gene: TRBJ1-3; V gene: TRBV6-5; CDR3 protein: CASSYNSEFGNTIYF; CDR3 DNA: TGTGCCAGCAGTTACAATTCAGAATTTGGAAACACCATATATTTT
D gene: NA; clone size: NA; J gene: TRBJ1-6; V gene: TRBV25-1; CDR3 protein: CASSDRLNSPLHF; CDR3 DNA: TGTGCCAGCAGTGACCGGTTGAATTCACCCCTCCACTTT
D gene: TRBD1; clone size: NA; J gene: TRBJ2-2; V gene: TRBV12-3/TRBV12-4; CDR3 protein: CASGQGNTGELFF; CDR3 DNA: TGTGCCAGCGGACAGGGGAACACCGGGGAGCTGTTTTTT
D gene: TRBD1; clone size: NA; J gene: TRBJ1-6; V gene: TRBV7-9; CDR3 protein: CASSLALTGVNSPLHF; CDR3 DNA: TGTGCCAGCAGCTTGGCTCTAACAGGGGTGAATTCACCCCTCCACTTT
D gene: TRBD2; clone size: NA; J gene: TRBJ2-1; V gene: TRBV5-1; CDR3 protein: CASSNSGGPDEQFF; CDR3 DNA: TGCGCCAGCAGCAATAGCGGGGGGCCGGATGAGCAGTTCTTC
D gene: NA; clone size: NA; J gene: TRBJ2-2; V gene: TRBV6-1; CDR3 protein: CASSEGQTRRELFF; CDR3 DNA: TGTGCCAGCAGTGAGGGTCAAACTAGGCGGGAGCTGTTTTTT
D gene: NA; clone size: NA; J gene: TRBJ2-3; V gene: TRBV11-3; CDR3 protein: CASSLDPLTDTQYF; CDR3 DNA: TGTGCCAGCAGCTTAGACCCCTTGACAGATACGCAGTATTTT
D gene: NA; clone size: once; J gene: TRBJ2-4; V gene: TRBV19; CDR3 protein: CASSIDGAGENIQYF; CDR3 DNA: TGTGCCAGTAGTATAGATGGGGCTGGCGAAAACATTCAGTACTTC
D gene: NA; clone size: NA; J gene: TRBJ1-2; V gene: TRBV7-9; CDR3 protein: CASSPDSGYGYTF; CDR3 DNA: TGTGCCAGCAGCCCGGACTCGGGCTATGGCTACACCTTC
D gene: NA; clone size: NA; J gene: TRBJ2-1; V gene: TRBV9; CDR3 protein: CASSRVGSSGHYNEQFF; CDR3 DNA: TGTGCCAGCAGCAGAGTAGGTAGTAGCGGACACTACAATGAGCAGTTCTTC
D gene: NA; clone size: NA; J gene: TRBJ2-7; V gene: TRBV19; CDR3 protein: CASALTVYSYEQYF; CDR3 DNA: TGTGCCAGTGCCCTAACGGTCTACTCTTACGAGCAGTACTTC
D gene: NA; clone size: NA; J gene: TRBJ1-4; V gene: TRBV5-1; CDR3 protein: CASSPDSFNEKLFF; CDR3 DNA: TGCGCCAGCAGCCCGGACAGCTTTAATGAAAAACTGTTTTTT
D gene: TRBD1; clone size: NA; J gene: TRBJ1-6; V gene: TRBV5-4; CDR3 protein: CASSFRTGGKDNSPLHF; CDR3 DNA: TGTGCCAGCAGCTTCCGGACAGGGGGAAAGGATAATTCACCCCTCCACTTT
D gene: TRBD1; clone size: NA; J gene: TRBJ1-2; V gene: TRBV7-3; CDR3 protein: CASSFGTGSDGYTF; CDR3 DNA: TGTGCCAGCAGCTTCGGGACAGGTTCTGATGGCTACACCTTC
D gene: NA; clone size: NA; J gene: TRBJ1-4; V gene: TRBV7-9; CDR3 protein: CASSLSGEKLFF; CDR3 DNA: TGTGCCAGCAGCCTCTCAGGTGAAAAACTGTTTTTT
D gene: NA; clone size: few; J gene: TRBJ2-2; V gene: TRBV6-4; CDR3 protein: CASSEGSSTGELFF; CDR3 DNA: TGTGCCAGCAGTGAAGGTAGCAGCACCGGGGAGCTGTTTTTT
D gene: TRBD1; clone size: NA; J gene: TRBJ2-7; V gene: TRBV29-1; CDR3 protein: CSVAGTGNSYEQYF; CDR3 DNA: TGCAGCGTCGCCGGGACAGGTAACTCCTACGAGCAGTACTTC
D gene: TRBD1; clone size: NA; J gene: TRBJ1-3; V gene: TRBV5-1; CDR3 protein: CASRTGTDSGNTIYF; CDR3 DNA: TGCGCCAGCAGAACCGGGACAGACTCTGGAAACACCATATATTTT
D gene: NA; clone size: once; J gene: TRBJ1-2; V gene: TRBV4-1; CDR3 protein: CASSQDRNGAYGYTF; CDR3 DNA: TGCGCCAGCAGCCAAGATCGAAACGGTGCCTATGGCTACACCTTC
D gene: TRBD2; clone size: NA; J gene: TRBJ2-5; V gene: TRBV5-4; CDR3 protein: CASSPPGGGGAKKTQYF; CDR3 DNA: TGTGCCAGCAGCCCGCCGGGGGGCGGGGGGGCCAAGAAGACCCAGTACTTC
D gene: NA; clone size: NA; J gene: TRBJ1-4; V gene: TRBV5-4; CDR3 protein: CASSKAGKQGTNEKLFF; CDR3 DNA: TGTGCCAGCAGTAAGGCAGGGAAGCAAGGGACTAATGAAAAACTGTTTTTT
D gene: TRBD1; clone size: NA; J gene: TRBJ2-1; V gene: TRBV7-3; CDR3 protein: CASSARDRPNEQFF; CDR3 DNA: TGTGCCAGCAGCGCACGGGACAGGCCCAATGAGCAGTTCTTC
D gene: NA; clone size: NA; J gene: TRBJ1-5; V gene: TRBV2; CDR3 protein: CASSFLEGNQPQHF; CDR3 DNA: TGTGCCAGCAGTTTTTTAGAGGGCAATCAGCCCCAGCATTTT
D gene: NA; clone size: NA; J gene: TRBJ2-2; V gene: TRBV9; CDR3 protein: CASTSTGSNTGELFF; CDR3 DNA: TGTGCCAGCACCTCGACTGGCTCGAACACCGGGGAGCTGTTTTTT
D gene: NA; clone size: NA; J gene: TRBJ1-1; V gene: TRBV7-2; CDR3 protein: CASSFAWQVRGRNTEAFF; CDR3 DNA: TGTGCCAGCAGCTTCGCGTGGCAGGTCAGGGGACGGAACACTGAAGCTTTCTTT
D gene: NA; clone size: few; J gene: TRBJ2-1; V gene: TRBV4-2; CDR3 protein: CASSQEGRMGEQFF; CDR3 DNA: TGTGCCAGCAGCCAAGAGGGGAGAATGGGTGAGCAGTTCTTC
D gene: TRBD2; clone size: NA; J gene: TRBJ2-1; V gene: TRBV10-2; CDR3 protein: CASRTGTTDYNEQFF; CDR3 DNA: TGCGCCAGCAGAACCGGGACTACCGACTACAATGAGCAGTTCTTC
D gene: TRBD2; clone size: once; J gene: TRBJ2-3; V gene: TRBV10-3; CDR3 protein: CATSGGTDTQYF; CDR3 DNA: TGTGCCACTAGCGGGGGCACAGATACGCAGTATTTT
D gene: TRBD2; clone size: NA; J gene: TRBJ2-7; V gene: TRBV7-2; CDR3 protein: CASSQLAGVLYEQYF; CDR3 DNA: TGTGCCAGCAGCCAACTAGCGGGGGTCCTTTACGAGCAGTACTTC
D gene: TRBD2; clone size: NA; J gene: TRBJ2-1; V gene: TRBV6-5; CDR3 protein: CASSYNGGAWNEQFF; CDR3 DNA: TGTGCCAGCAGTTACAACGGGGGGGCCTGGAATGAGCAGTTCTTC
D gene: NA; clone size: NA; J gene: TRBJ2-3; V gene: TRBV24-1; CDR3 protein: CATGESTDTQYF; CDR3 DNA: TGTGCCACCGGGGAGTCCACAGATACGCAGTATTTT
D gene: TRBD1; clone size: NA; J gene: TRBJ1-1; V gene: TRBV7-9; CDR3 protein: CASSTGTGGMNTEAFF; CDR3 DNA: TGTGCCAGCAGCACCGGGACAGGGGGCATGAACACTGAAGCTTTCTTT
D gene: TRBD2; clone size: NA; J gene: TRBJ2-1; V gene: TRBV7-3; CDR3 protein: CASSFGAGGEQFF; CDR3 DNA: TGTGCCAGCAGCTTCGGGGCGGGGGGAGAGCAGTTCTTC
D gene: NA; clone size: NA; J gene: TRBJ2-1; V gene: TRBV30; CDR3 protein: CAWMARGSSYNEQFF; CDR3 DNA: TGTGCCTGGATGGCCCGGGGGAGCTCCTACAATGAGCAGTTCTTC
D gene: NA; clone size: NA; J gene: TRBJ1-1; V gene: TRBV6-2/TRBV6-3; CDR3 protein: CASSKQKMNTEAFF; CDR3 DNA: TGTGCCAGCAGTAAACAGAAGATGAACACTGAAGCTTTCTTT
D gene: NA; clone size: NA; J gene: TRBJ1-2; V gene: TRBV19; CDR3 protein: CASTATPSDYGYTF; CDR3 DNA: TGTGCCAGTACCGCAACCCCCAGCGACTATGGCTACACCTTC
D gene: NA; clone size: few; J gene: TRBJ1-6; V gene: TRBV19; CDR3 protein: CASSIGGDDSPLHF; CDR3 DNA: TGTGCCAGTAGTATCGGTGGTGATGATTCACCCCTCCACTTT
D gene: NA; clone size: NA; J gene: TRBJ2-7; V gene: TRBV7-2; CDR3 protein: CASSLAGDEQYF; CDR3 DNA: TGTGCCAGCAGCTTAGCAGGGGACGAGCAGTACTTC
D gene: TRBD2; clone size: NA; J gene: TRBJ2-7; V gene: TRBV19; CDR3 protein: CASSMKLAGTYEQYF; CDR3 DNA: TGTGCCAGTAGTATGAAGCTAGCGGGGACCTACGAGCAGTACTTC
D gene: NA; clone size: NA; J gene: TRBJ2-1; V gene: TRBV3-1/TRBV3-2; CDR3 protein: CASSLTYNEQFF; CDR3 DNA: TGTGCCAGCAGCCTAACCTACAATGAGCAGTTCTTC
D gene: NA; clone size: NA; J gene: TRBJ1-6; V gene: TRBV18; CDR3 protein: CASSARQSDNSPLHF; CDR3 DNA: TGTGCCAGCTCAGCCCGACAGTCGGATAATTCACCCCTCCACTTT
D gene: NA; clone size: NA; J gene: TRBJ2-7; V gene: TRBV10-3; CDR3 protein: CAISAPVGGEQYF; CDR3 DNA: TGTGCCATCAGTGCCCCGGTGGGGGGCGAGCAGTACTTC
D gene: NA; clone size: NA; J gene: TRBJ2-5; V gene: TRBV5-1; CDR3 protein: CASSLSDGGIQETQYF; CDR3 DNA: TGCGCCAGCAGCTTGTCCGACGGGGGAATCCAAGAGACCCAGTACTTC
D gene: TRBD1; clone size: NA; J gene: TRBJ1-5; V gene: TRBV2; CDR3 protein: CASSPLQGIQPQHF; CDR3 DNA: TGTGCCAGCAGTCCCCTACAGGGGATTCAGCCCCAGCATTTT
D gene: TRBD1; clone size: NA; J gene: TRBJ1-2; V gene: TRBV3-1/TRBV3-2; CDR3 protein: CASSPRDRGIYGYTF; CDR3 DNA: TGTGCCAGCAGCCCCCGAGACAGGGGGATCTATGGCTACACCTTC
D gene: NA; clone size: NA; J gene: TRBJ2-7; V gene: TRBV5-1; CDR3 protein: CASSYDTGRRSYEQYF; CDR3 DNA: TGCGCCAGCAGCTATGATACAGGGAGAAGGTCCTACGAGCAGTACTTC
D gene: TRBD1; clone size: NA; J gene: TRBJ1-2; V gene: TRBV7-9; CDR3 protein: CASSVGQGALGYGYTF; CDR3 DNA: TGTGCCAGCAGCGTAGGACAGGGGGCGCTAGGGTATGGCTACACCTTC